The source of this T cell receptor (beta chain) is a study of control samples from healthy donors and cancer patients. CDR3 length equals 13 residues. Trimming stripped 8 bases from V and 8 bases from J, with 16 bases between. Germline CDR1 reads SGHTA; CDR2 reads FQGNSA. Here immunoSEQ multiplex PCR was the method, and the copy in TCRdb shows in-frame clones only, minus some. The table includes tens of thousands of clones, roughly 78% detected once. The rearrangement links TRBV7-2 to TRBJ1-5; D is unresolved. The source material was PBMCs. The clonotype originates from a man aged 60 to 69 with head and neck cancer. DNA of the CDR3: TGTGCCAGCCAACGAGTCACTAGGGAGCCCCAGCATTTT. This codes for CASQRVTREPQHF. The complete variable domain, with remaining parts taken from reference TRBV7-2 and TRBJ1-5, reads GAGVSQSPSNKVTEKGKDVELRCDPISGHTALYWYRQSLGQGLEFLIYFQGNSAPDKSGLPSDRFSAERTGGSVSTLTIQRTQQEDSAVYLCASQRVTREPQHFGDGTRLSIL.